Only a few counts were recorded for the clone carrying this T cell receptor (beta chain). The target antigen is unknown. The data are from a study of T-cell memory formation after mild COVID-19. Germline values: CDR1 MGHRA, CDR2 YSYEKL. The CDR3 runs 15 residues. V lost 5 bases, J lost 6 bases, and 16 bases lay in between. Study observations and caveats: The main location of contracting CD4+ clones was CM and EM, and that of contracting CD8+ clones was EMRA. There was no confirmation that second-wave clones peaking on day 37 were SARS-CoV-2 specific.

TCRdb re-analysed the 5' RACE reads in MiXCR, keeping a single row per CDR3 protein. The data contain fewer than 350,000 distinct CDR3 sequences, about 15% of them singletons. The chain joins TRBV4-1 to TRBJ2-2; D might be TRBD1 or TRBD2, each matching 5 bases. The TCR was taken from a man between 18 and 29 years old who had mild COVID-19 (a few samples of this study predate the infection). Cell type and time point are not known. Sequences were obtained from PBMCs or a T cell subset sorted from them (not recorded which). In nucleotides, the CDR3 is TGCGCCAGCAGCTCCCCCGAACGGGGCGCCGGGGAGCTGTTTTTT. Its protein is CASSSPERGAGELFF.